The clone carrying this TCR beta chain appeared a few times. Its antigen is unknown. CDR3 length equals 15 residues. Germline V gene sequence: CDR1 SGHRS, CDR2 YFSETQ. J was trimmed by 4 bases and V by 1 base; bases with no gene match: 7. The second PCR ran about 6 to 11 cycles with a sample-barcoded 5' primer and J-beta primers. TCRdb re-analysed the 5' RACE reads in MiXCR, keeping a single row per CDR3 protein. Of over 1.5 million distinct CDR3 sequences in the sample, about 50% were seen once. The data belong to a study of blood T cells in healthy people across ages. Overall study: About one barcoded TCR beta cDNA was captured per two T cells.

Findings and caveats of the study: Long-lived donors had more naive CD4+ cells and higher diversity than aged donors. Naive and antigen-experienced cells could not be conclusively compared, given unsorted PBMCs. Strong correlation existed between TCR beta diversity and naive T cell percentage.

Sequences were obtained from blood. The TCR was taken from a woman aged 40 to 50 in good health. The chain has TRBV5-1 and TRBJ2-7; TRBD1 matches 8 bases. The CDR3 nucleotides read TGCGCCAGCAGCTTGACAGGGGGAGACGAATACGAGCAGTACTTC. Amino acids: CASSLTGGDEYEQYF.